A selection of T cell receptor beta chains follows, all from one sample in a study of beta chain features in type 1 diabetes. Sequencing was performed with immunoSEQ multiplex PCR; in TCRdb, only in-frame clones are kept and a portion is missing. This table has about 140,000 clones, roughly 9.7% appearing once. Sequencing input: central memory CD4+ T cells from blood. The receptors come from a woman in her 40s in good health. Both conserved end residues are part of each CDR3. Each record gives: J gene, D gene, V gene, clone size, CDR3 protein, CDR3 DNA. The D gene is left open where the match is weak. Only some rows state a clone size, as once, few, many or a class for expanded clones.

j_gene: TRBJ2-5; d_gene: .; v_gene: TRBV11-2; abundance: .; CDR3aa: CASSLGGGGETQYF; CDR3nt: TGTGCCAGCAGCTTGGGAGGGGGGGGAGAGACCCAGTACTTC
j_gene: TRBJ1-5; d_gene: .; v_gene: TRBV7-2; abundance: many; CDR3aa: CASSRDVSSNQPQHF; CDR3nt: TGTGCCAGCAGCCGGGATGTGTCGAGCAATCAGCCCCAGCATTTT
j_gene: TRBJ2-3; d_gene: .; v_gene: TRBV5-1; abundance: few; CDR3aa: CASSLAGGMSDTQYF; CDR3nt: TGCGCCAGCAGCTTGGCGGGGGGCATGTCAGATACGCAGTATTTT
j_gene: TRBJ2-7; d_gene: TRBD2; v_gene: TRBV29-1; abundance: many; CDR3aa: CSGRTSGTYEQYF; CDR3nt: TGCAGCGGAAGGACTAGCGGGACCTACGAGCAGTACTTC
j_gene: TRBJ1-5; d_gene: .; v_gene: TRBV6-5; abundance: .; CDR3aa: CASSGSGPRNQPQHF; CDR3nt: TGTGCCAGCAGTGGAAGTGGGCCGCGCAATCAGCCCCAGCATTTT
j_gene: TRBJ2-5; d_gene: TRBD2; v_gene: TRBV5-4; abundance: few; CDR3aa: CASSRLAGGETQYF; CDR3nt: TGTGCCAGCAGCCGACTAGCGGGAGGAGAGACCCAGTACTTC
j_gene: TRBJ2-2; d_gene: TRBD1; v_gene: TRBV25-1; abundance: .; CDR3aa: CASSGRQGNPTGELFF; CDR3nt: TGTGCCAGCAGTGGACGACAGGGCAACCCTACCGGGGAGCTGTTTTTT
j_gene: TRBJ2-2; d_gene: TRBD1; v_gene: TRBV10-3; abundance: .; CDR3aa: CAIRGPGQGPGELFF; CDR3nt: TGTGCCATCAGGGGACCGGGACAGGGTCCCGGGGAGCTGTTTTTT
j_gene: TRBJ2-7; d_gene: .; v_gene: TRBV6-5; abundance: few; CDR3aa: CASSYSAGFYEQYF; CDR3nt: TGTGCCAGCAGTTACTCAGCCGGGTTCTACGAGCAGTACTTC
j_gene: TRBJ1-1; d_gene: .; v_gene: TRBV2; abundance: once; CDR3aa: CASTRGAGIMNTEAFF; CDR3nt: TGTGCCAGCACGCGAGGGGCGGGAATTATGAACACTGAAGCTTTCTTT
j_gene: TRBJ2-4; d_gene: TRBD1; v_gene: TRBV5-5; abundance: few; CDR3aa: CASSPKFRDRVAKNIQYF; CDR3nt: TGTGCCAGCAGCCCCAAATTCCGGGACAGGGTAGCCAAAAACATTCAGTACTTC
j_gene: TRBJ1-1; d_gene: .; v_gene: TRBV9; abundance: few; CDR3aa: CASSVGTVNTEAFF; CDR3nt: TGTGCCAGCAGCGTAGGTACGGTGAACACTGAAGCTTTCTTT
j_gene: TRBJ1-1; d_gene: .; v_gene: TRBV12-5; abundance: .; CDR3aa: CASGHDSGGAFF; CDR3nt: TGTGCTAGTGGCCATGACAGTGGGGGGGCTTTCTTT
j_gene: TRBJ1-2; d_gene: .; v_gene: TRBV6-1; abundance: few; CDR3aa: CASSEAEGAYGYTF; CDR3nt: TGTGCCAGCAGTGAAGCTGAGGGTGCCTATGGCTACACCTTC
j_gene: TRBJ1-3; d_gene: TRBD1; v_gene: TRBV29-1; abundance: .; CDR3aa: CSVGDSGSGNTIYF; CDR3nt: TGCAGCGTTGGGGACAGTGGCTCTGGAAACACCATATATTTT
j_gene: TRBJ2-7; d_gene: .; v_gene: TRBV19; abundance: .; CDR3aa: CASSRIGGQSQIAYEQYF; CDR3nt: TGTGCCAGTAGTCGCATCGGCGGACAGTCCCAAATAGCCTACGAGCAGTACTTC
j_gene: TRBJ2-3; d_gene: TRBD2; v_gene: TRBV11-2; abundance: few; CDR3aa: CASSPKVAGGPSTDTQYF; CDR3nt: TGTGCCAGCAGCCCGAAGGTAGCGGGGGGCCCCAGCACAGATACGCAGTATTTT
j_gene: TRBJ1-1; d_gene: .; v_gene: TRBV18; abundance: .; CDR3aa: CASSPPTGPNTEAFF; CDR3nt: TGTGCCAGCTCACCCCCGACAGGCCCTAACACTGAAGCTTTCTTT
j_gene: TRBJ2-2; d_gene: TRBD2; v_gene: TRBV29-1; abundance: .; CDR3aa: CSAGLAGLANTGELFF; CDR3nt: TGCAGCGCTGGACTAGCGGGCCTAGCGAACACCGGGGAGCTGTTTTTT
j_gene: TRBJ1-6; d_gene: .; v_gene: TRBV6-5; abundance: .; CDR3aa: CASLRRVDSPLHF; CDR3nt: TGTGCCAGCTTACGCCGGGTCGATTCACCCCTCCACTTT
j_gene: TRBJ2-5; d_gene: .; v_gene: TRBV5-8; abundance: few; CDR3aa: CASSLSTRKTQYF; CDR3nt: TGTGCCAGCAGCTTGTCAACGAGAAAGACCCAGTACTTC
j_gene: TRBJ2-5; d_gene: TRBD2; v_gene: TRBV7-7; abundance: .; CDR3aa: CASSRTSGQETQYF; CDR3nt: TGTGCTAGCAGCCGTACTAGCGGACAAGAGACCCAGTACTTC
j_gene: TRBJ2-1; d_gene: .; v_gene: TRBV5-1; abundance: .; CDR3aa: CASSPAGSGNEQFF; CDR3nt: TGCGCCAGCAGCCCCGCGGGTAGCGGTAATGAGCAGTTCTTC
j_gene: TRBJ2-7; d_gene: TRBD1; v_gene: TRBV6-6; abundance: few; CDR3aa: CASRRLRDRAHEQYF; CDR3nt: TGTGCCAGCAGGAGACTCCGGGACAGGGCCCACGAGCAGTACTTC
j_gene: TRBJ2-7; d_gene: .; v_gene: TRBV6-1; abundance: few; CDR3aa: CASVVRGYEQYF; CDR3nt: TGTGCCAGCGTGGTGAGGGGGTACGAGCAGTACTTC
j_gene: TRBJ2-1; d_gene: .; v_gene: TRBV18; abundance: many; CDR3aa: CASHPTRSSYNEQFF; CDR3nt: TGTGCCAGCCACCCGACTAGGAGCTCCTACAATGAGCAGTTCTTC
j_gene: TRBJ2-7; d_gene: .; v_gene: TRBV9; abundance: .; CDR3aa: CASSPGEYEQYF; CDR3nt: TGTGCCAGCAGCCCGGGGGAGTACGAGCAGTACTTC